The 4 T cell receptor beta chains reported below all come from one sample, sequenced in a study of Graves' ophthalmopathy and Graves' hyperthyroidism. RNA transcripts yielded amplified TCR beta CDR3 regions. HTBI primers primed a first-round RT-PCR, and a second-round multiplex PCR followed. A single record per CDR3 protein comes from TCRdb applying MiXCR to the multiplex PCR reads. Among more than 300,000 distinct CDR3 sequences, about 16% were seen once, and the ten largest hold around 7%. Sequencing used peripheral blood. The receptors were sampled from a woman younger than 35 with stable Graves' hyperthyroidism.

This clonotype was recorded at least ten times. The gene calls are TRBV10-3 and TRBJ2-7; D gene ambiguous. The germline V and J ends were trimmed by 3 bases and 3 bases, with 6 bases remaining between them. Looked up from germline, CDR1 is ENHRY and CDR2 is SYGVKD. The CDR3 totals 12 residues. The CDR3 loop is CAISERGYEQYF. Here the CDR3 DNA reads TGTGCCATCAGTGAACGAGGCTACGAGCAGTACTTC.

This clonotype was observed many times. The chain carries TRBV5-6 and TRBJ1-2, with 7 bases aligning to TRBD1. Germline CDR1 is SGHDT and CDR2 is YYEEEE. This CDR3 comprises 16 residues. Unmatched junction bases numbered 10, after V lost 1 base and J lost 4 bases. The CDR3 region is CASSLNWDSGGYGYTF. The CDR3 nucleotides read TGTGCCAGCAGCTTGAATTGGGACAGCGGTGGCTATGGCTACACCTTC. Filled out from reference TRBV5-6 and TRBJ1-2, the complete variable domain reads DAGVTQSPTHLIKTRGQQVTLRCSPKSGHDTVSWYQQALGQGPQFIFQYYEEEERQRGNFPDRFSGHQFPNYSSELNVNALLLGDSALYLCASSLNWDSGGYGYTFGSGTRLTVV.

This clonotype came up once. The junction and the germline gene differ at one end; a read error may be behind it. The chain employs TRBV7-6 and TRBJ1-6, with no clear D. The CDR3 sequence is 13 residues long. The germline gives CDR1 SGHVS, CDR2 FNYEAQ. CDR3 in amino acids: CASSFGVNSPLRF. CDR3 nucleotide sequence: TGTGCCAGCAGCTTCGGGGTTAATTCACCCCTCCGCTTT.

The V and J genes are TRBV12-3 or TRBV12-4 and TRBJ2-7; possible D gene TRBD1, 5 bases. This CDR3 is built from 12 residues. V was pared by 6 bases and J by 1 base, with 7 bases between. CDR3 bases: TGTGCCAGCAGCGGACATTCCTACGAGCAGTACTTC. This sequence encodes CASSGHSYEQYF.